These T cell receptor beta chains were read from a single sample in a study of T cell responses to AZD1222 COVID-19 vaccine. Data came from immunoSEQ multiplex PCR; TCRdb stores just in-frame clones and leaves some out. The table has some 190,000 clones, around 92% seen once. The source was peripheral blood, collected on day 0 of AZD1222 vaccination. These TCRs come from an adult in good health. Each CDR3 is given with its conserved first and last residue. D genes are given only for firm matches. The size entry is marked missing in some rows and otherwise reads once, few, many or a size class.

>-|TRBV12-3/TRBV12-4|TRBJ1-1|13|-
CASSLWGLGEAFF
TGTGCCAGCAGTTTATGGGGGCTTGGTGAAGCTTTCTTT
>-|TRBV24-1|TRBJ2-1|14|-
CATSSRSSYNEQFF
TGTGCCACCAGTAGTAGGAGCTCCTACAATGAGCAGTTCTTC
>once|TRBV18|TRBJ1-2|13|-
CASSGEQNYGYTF
TGTGCCAGCTCCGGGGAGCAAAACTATGGCTACACCTTC
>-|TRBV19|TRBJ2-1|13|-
CASSIGHNNEQFF
TGTGCCAGTAGTATAGGGCACAACAATGAGCAGTTCTTC
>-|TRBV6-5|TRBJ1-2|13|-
CASSQTDRGGYTF
TGTGCCAGCAGTCAGACAGATAGGGGTGGCTACACCTTC
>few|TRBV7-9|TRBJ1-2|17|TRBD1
CASSRLPGQGAVYGYTF
TGTGCCAGCAGCCGGCTTCCTGGACAGGGGGCTGTCTATGGCTACACCTTC
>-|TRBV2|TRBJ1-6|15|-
CASSPVRGYNSPLHF
TGTGCCAGCAGCCCAGTTAGGGGGTATAATTCACCCCTCCACTTT
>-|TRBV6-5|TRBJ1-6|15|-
CASSYLSLDNSPLHF
TGTGCCAGCAGTTACCTTTCGTTGGACAATTCACCCCTCCACTTT
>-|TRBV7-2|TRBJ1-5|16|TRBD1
CASSGQGALSNQPQHF
TGTGCCAGCAGTGGACAGGGGGCGCTGAGCAATCAGCCCCAGCATTTT
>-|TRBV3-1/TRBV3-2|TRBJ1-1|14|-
CASSQGTVNTEAFF
TGTGCCAGCAGCCAAGGGACAGTAAACACTGAAGCTTTCTTT
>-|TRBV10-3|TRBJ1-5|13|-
CAISAATGRPQHF
TGTGCCATCAGTGCCGCGACTGGGCGGCCCCAGCATTTT
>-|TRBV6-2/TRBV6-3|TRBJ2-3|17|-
CASSYSTRASVSDTQYF
TGTGCCAGCAGTTACTCGACTCGGGCTAGCGTCTCAGATACGCAGTATTTT
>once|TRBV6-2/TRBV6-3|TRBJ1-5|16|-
CASSYSFRSGNQPQHF
TGTGCCAGCAGTTACTCCTTTAGGTCGGGGAATCAGCCCCAGCATTTT
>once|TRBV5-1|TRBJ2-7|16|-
CASSTTLGQTAYEQYF
TGCGCCAGCAGCACCACCTTGGGCCAAACCGCCTACGAGCAGTACTTC
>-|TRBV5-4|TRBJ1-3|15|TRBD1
CASSLEGTVGNTIYF
TGTGCCAGCAGCTTGGAGGGGACAGTTGGAAACACCATATATTTT
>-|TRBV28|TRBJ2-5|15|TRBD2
CASKGLAGGQETQYF
TGTGCCAGCAAGGGACTAGCGGGGGGTCAAGAGACCCAGTACTTC
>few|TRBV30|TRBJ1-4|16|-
CAWSVGTQATNEKLFF
TGTGCCTGGAGTGTAGGTACCCAAGCAACTAATGAAAAACTGTTTTTT
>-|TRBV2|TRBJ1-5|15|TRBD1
CASRPGQGTGQPQHF
TGTGCCAGCAGGCCGGGACAGGGGACCGGTCAGCCCCAGCATTTT
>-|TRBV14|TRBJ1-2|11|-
CASSWGAGYTF
TGTGCCAGCAGCTGGGGGGCTGGCTACACCTTC
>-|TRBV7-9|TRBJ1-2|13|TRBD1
CASSFGTGLGYTF
TGTGCCAGCAGCTTTGGGACAGGGTTGGGCTACACCTTC
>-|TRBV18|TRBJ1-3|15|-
CASSPPGHSGNTIYF
TGTGCCAGCTCACCACCAGGGCACTCTGGAAACACCATATATTTT
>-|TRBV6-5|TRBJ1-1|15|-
CASRPGLSRFSEAFF
TGTGCCAGCAGGCCGGGTCTATCAAGGTTCTCGGAAGCTTTCTTT
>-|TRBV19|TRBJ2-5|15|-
CASSIDRSVQETQYF
TGTGCCAGTAGTATAGATAGGTCAGTCCAAGAGACCCAGTACTTC
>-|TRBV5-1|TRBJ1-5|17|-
CASSPLGGQNSNQPQHF
TGCGCCAGCAGCCCCCTAGGGGGGCAGAATAGCAATCAGCCCCAGCATTTT
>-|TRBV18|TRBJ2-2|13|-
CASSPGWPGELFF
TGTGCCAGCTCACCAGGGTGGCCCGGGGAGCTGTTTTTT
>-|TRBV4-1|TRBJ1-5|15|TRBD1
CASSRGQGSNQPQHF
TGCGCCAGCAGCCGCGGACAGGGTAGCAATCAGCCCCAGCATTTT
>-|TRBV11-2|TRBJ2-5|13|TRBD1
CASSSDRGGTQYF
TGTGCCAGCAGCTCTGACAGGGGTGGGACCCAGTACTTC
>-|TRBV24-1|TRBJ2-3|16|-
CATSEPVGRGTDTQYF
TGTGCCACCAGTGAGCCCGTGGGCAGGGGCACAGATACGCAGTATTTT
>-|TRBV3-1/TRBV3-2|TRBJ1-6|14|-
CASSQGQYNSPLHF
TGTGCCAGCAGCCAGGGACAATATAATTCACCCCTCCACTTT
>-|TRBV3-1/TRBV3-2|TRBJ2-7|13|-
CASSLGRGYEQYF
TGTGCCAGCAGCCTGGGGCGAGGCTACGAGCAGTACTTC
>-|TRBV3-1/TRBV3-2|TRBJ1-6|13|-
CASSLQANSPLHF
TGTGCCAGCAGCCTGCAGGCCAATTCACCCCTCCACTTT
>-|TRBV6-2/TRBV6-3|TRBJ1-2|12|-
CASSSQVYGYTF
TGTGCCAGCAGTTCTCAGGTATATGGCTACACCTTC
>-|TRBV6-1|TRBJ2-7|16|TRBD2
CASSERLAGGKYEQYF
TGTGCCAGCAGTGAACGACTAGCGGGGGGGAAGTACGAGCAGTACTTC
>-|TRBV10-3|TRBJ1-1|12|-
CAIRPPGTEAFF
TGTGCCATCAGGCCCCCGGGCACTGAAGCTTTCTTT
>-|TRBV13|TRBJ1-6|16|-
CASSLGVGGLNSPLHF
TGTGCCAGCAGCTTAGGGGTTGGGGGGCTGAATTCACCCCTCCACTTT
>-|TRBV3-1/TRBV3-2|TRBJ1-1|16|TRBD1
CASSTRPGTGGTEAFF
TGTGCCAGCAGCACCAGACCCGGGACAGGGGGCACTGAAGCTTTCTTT
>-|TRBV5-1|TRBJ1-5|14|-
CASSQDSPNQPQHF
TGCGCCAGCAGCCAAGACAGCCCCAATCAGCCCCAGCATTTT
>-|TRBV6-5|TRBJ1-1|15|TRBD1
CASSYPGQGFTEAFF
TGTGCCAGCAGTTACCCGGGACAGGGGTTCACTGAAGCTTTCTTT
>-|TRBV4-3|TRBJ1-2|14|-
CASSQVGGPGGYTF
TGCGCCAGCAGCCAAGTAGGAGGCCCGGGAGGCTACACCTTC
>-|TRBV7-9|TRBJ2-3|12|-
CASSLEADTQYF
TGTGCCAGCAGCTTGGAGGCAGATACGCAGTATTTT
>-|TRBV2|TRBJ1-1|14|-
CASSEALGYTEAFF
TGTGCCAGCAGTGAAGCGCTTGGCTACACTGAAGCTTTCTTT